This TCR beta chain was profiled in a study of T cells of healthy individuals. This clonotype was found many times. Germline trimming cut 5 bases from V and 2 bases from J; bases unmatched to any gene: 8. The CDR3 spans 16 residues. The germline V gene has CDR1 MNHEY and CDR2 SVGAGI. Each CDR3 protein gets one entry after TCRdb re-called the 5' RACE reads with MiXCR. The table lists some 39,000 distinct CDR3 sequences, about 4.2% of them singletons. The clonotype originates from a human donor in good health. V usage is TRBV6-5 and J usage is TRBJ2-3; 9 bases are shared with TRBD1. CDR3 DNA: TGTGCCAGCAGTCGTGGCCGGGACAGGGCCACAGATACGCAGTATTTT. As protein: CASSRGRDRATDTQYF.